This T cell receptor beta chain appears in the sequencing data of a study of blood T cell repertoires in COVID-19. Study context: Acute and convalescent COVID-19 samples came from the United States, Italy and Spain. In each case, the material was cDNA or gDNA derived from T cells, B-cell-depleted T cells, or PBMCs.

The V gene's germline CDR1 is SNHLY and CDR2 FYNNEI. The CDR3 sequence is 16 residues long. J gave up 3 bases and V 6 bases, and 6 bases lay outside the gene matches. Original methodology: Estimation of nucleated cell counts relied on the amplification of reference gene primers. Using immunoSEQ multiplex PCR, the repertoire was profiled, and TCRdb retains in-frame clones only, with some absent. V, J and clone size reflect that table, while D and trimming were determined from the DNA. The table records under 140,000 clones, over 60% of them present only once. J is TRBJ2-5 and V is TRBV2, with 14 bases identical to TRBD2. Input material: peripheral blood. The receptor was isolated from a woman aged 80 or over with active or convalescent COVID-19. The CDR3 loop reads CASSDWGLAGEETQYF. In DNA, the CDR3 is TGTGCCAGCAGCGACTGGGGACTAGCGGGAGAAGAGACCCAGTACTTC.